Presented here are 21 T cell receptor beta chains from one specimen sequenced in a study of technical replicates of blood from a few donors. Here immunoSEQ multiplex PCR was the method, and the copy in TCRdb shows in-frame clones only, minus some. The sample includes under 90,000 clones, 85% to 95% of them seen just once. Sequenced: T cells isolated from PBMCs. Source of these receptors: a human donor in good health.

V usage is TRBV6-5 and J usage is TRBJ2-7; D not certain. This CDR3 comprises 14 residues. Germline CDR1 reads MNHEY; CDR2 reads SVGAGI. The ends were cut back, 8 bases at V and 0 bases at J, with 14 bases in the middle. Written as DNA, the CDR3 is TGTGCCAGCTCCCCAATGCGGTACTCCTACGAGCAGTACTTC. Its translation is CASSPMRYSYEQYF.

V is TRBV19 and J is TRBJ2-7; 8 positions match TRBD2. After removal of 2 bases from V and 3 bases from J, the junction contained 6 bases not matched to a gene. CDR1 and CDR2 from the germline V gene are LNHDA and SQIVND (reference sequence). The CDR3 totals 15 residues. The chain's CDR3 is CASSIREGGDYEQYF. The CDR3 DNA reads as TGTGCCAGTAGTATACGGGAGGGGGGAGACTACGAGCAGTACTTC. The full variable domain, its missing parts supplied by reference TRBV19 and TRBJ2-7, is DGGITQSPKYLFRKEGQNVTLSCEQNLNHDAMYWYRQDPGQGLRLIYYSQIVNDFQKGDIAEGYSVSREKKESFPLTVTSAQKNPTAFYLCASSIREGGDYEQYFGPGTRLTVT.

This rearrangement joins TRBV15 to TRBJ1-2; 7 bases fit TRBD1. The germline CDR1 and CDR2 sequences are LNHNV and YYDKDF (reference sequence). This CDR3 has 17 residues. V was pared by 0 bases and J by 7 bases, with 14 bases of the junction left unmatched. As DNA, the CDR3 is TGTGCCACCAGCAGAGACAGGGCCACAGGGGAGTTGAGTGGCTACACCTTC. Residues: CATSRDRATGELSGYTF.

In DNA form, the CDR3 reads TGCGCCAGCAGCTTGTCCCGACTAGCGGGCTACACAGATACGCAGTATTTT. This encodes CASSLSRLAGYTDTQYF. V is TRBV5-1 and J is TRBJ2-3; TRBD2 matches at 10 bases. Germline V gene sequence: CDR1 SGHRS, CDR2 YFSETQ. The CDR3 spans 17 residues. Trimming at V came to 1 base and at J to 2 bases, leaving 7 bases not matched to a gene. The variable domain in full, completed from reference TRBV5-1 and TRBJ2-3, reads KAGVTQTPRYLIKTRGQQVTLSCSPISGHRSVSWYQQTPGQGLQFLFEYFSETQRNKGNFPGRFSGRQFSNSRSEMNVSTLELGDSALYLCASSLSRLAGYTDTQYFGPGTRLTVL.

CDR3 sequence (DNA): TGTGCCATCAGTGCCCAGGGAACGGCAGAGACCCAGTACTTC. Translation: CAISAQGTAETQYF. The J gene is TRBJ2-5, the V gene TRBV10-3; TRBD1 might be the D (5 bases). Germline-derived CDR1 and CDR2 are ENHRY and SYGVKD. CDR3 size: 14 residues. Trimming took off 4 bases at V and 4 bases at J, with 13 bases between the two ends.

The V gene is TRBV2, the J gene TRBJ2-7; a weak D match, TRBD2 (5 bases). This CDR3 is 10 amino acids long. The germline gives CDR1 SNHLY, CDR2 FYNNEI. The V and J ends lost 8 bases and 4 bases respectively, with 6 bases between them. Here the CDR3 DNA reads TGTGCCAGCGGGAGATACGAGCAGTACTTC. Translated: CASGRYEQYF.

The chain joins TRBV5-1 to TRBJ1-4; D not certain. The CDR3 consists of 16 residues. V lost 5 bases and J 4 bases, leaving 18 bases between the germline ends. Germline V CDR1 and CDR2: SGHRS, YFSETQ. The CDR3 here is CASRHVTAGLNEKLFF. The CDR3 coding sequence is TGCGCCAGCAGACACGTCACAGCCGGCCTTAATGAAAAACTGTTTTTT.

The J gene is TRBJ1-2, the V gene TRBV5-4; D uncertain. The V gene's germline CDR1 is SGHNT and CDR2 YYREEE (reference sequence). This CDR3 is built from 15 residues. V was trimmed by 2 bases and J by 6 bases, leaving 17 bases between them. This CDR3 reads CASSLQGGGDDGYTF. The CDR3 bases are TGTGCCAGCAGCTTACAAGGAGGTGGAGATGATGGCTACACCTTC.

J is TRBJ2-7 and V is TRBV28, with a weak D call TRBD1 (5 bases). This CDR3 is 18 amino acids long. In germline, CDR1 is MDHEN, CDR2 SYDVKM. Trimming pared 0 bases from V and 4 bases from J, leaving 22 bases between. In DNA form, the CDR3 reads TGTGCCAGCAGTTTATGGTGGGCTTGGCCAGGGCTAATTTACGAGCAGTACTTC. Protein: CASSLWWAWPGLIYEQYF.

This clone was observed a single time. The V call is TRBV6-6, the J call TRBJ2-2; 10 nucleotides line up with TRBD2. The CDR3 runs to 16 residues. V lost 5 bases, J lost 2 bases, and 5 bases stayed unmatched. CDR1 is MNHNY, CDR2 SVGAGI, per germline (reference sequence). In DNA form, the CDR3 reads TGTGCCAGCAGTCCTGGACTAGCGGCAAACACCGGGGAGCTGTTTTTT. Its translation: CASSPGLAANTGELFF.

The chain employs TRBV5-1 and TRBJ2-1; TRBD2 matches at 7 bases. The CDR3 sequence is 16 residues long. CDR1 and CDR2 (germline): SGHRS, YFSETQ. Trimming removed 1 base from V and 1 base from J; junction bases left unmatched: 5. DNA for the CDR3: TGCGCCAGCAGCTTGTACGCGGGGGTATCCTACAATGAGCAGTTCTTC. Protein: CASSLYAGVSYNEQFF.

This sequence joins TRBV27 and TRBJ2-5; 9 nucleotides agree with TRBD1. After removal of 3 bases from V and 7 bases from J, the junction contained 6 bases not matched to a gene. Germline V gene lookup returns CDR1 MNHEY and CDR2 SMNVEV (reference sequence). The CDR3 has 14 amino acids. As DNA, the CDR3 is TGTGCCAGCAGTTTGGGACAGGGTAGTGGGACCCAGTACTTC. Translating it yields CASSLGQGSGTQYF.

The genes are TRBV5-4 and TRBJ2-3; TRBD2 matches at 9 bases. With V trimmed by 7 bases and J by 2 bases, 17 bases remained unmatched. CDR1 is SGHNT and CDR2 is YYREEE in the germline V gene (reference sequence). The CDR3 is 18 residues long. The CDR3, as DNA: TGTGCCAGCCAAAGTGGTAGCGGGGGATCTACGAACACAGATACGCAGTATTTT. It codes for CASQSGSGGSTNTDTQYF.

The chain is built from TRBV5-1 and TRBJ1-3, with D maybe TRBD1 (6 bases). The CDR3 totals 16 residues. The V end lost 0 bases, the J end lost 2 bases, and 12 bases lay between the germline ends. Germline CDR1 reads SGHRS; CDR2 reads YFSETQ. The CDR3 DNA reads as TGCGCCAGCAGCTTGGTTGCTCCAGGGGCTGGAAACACCATATATTTT. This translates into CASSLVAPGAGNTIYF.

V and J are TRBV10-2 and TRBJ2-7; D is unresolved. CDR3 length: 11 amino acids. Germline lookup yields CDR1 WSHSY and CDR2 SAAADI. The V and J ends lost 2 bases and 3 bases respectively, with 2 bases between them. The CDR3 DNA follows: TGCGCCAGCAGTGAGCTCTACGAGCAGTACTTC. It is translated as CASSELYEQYF.

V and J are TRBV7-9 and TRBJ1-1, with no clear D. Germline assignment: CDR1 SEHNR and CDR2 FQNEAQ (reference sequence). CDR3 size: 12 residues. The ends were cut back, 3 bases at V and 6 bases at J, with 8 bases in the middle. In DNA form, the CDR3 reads TGTGCCAGCAGCTTGAAGTGGCCTGAAGCTTTCTTT. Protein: CASSLKWPEAFF.

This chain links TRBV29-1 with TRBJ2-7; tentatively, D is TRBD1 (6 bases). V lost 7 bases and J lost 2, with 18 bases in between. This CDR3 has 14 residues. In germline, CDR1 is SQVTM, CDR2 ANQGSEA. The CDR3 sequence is CSALAGTPAYEQYF. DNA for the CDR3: TGCAGCGCTCTTGCCGGGACACCAGCCTACGAGCAGTACTTC.

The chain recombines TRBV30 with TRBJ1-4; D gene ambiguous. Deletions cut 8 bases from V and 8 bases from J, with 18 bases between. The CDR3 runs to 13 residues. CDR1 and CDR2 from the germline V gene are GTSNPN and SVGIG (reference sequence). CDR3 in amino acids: CALEEGVGEKLFF. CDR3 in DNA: TGTGCCCTGGAGGAAGGAGTAGGAGAAAAACTGTTTTTT. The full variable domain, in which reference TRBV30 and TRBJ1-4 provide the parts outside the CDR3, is SQTIHQWPATLVQPVGSPLSLECTVEGTSNPNLYWYRQAAGRGLQLLFYSVGIGQISSEVPQNLSASRPQDRQFILSSKKLLLSDSGFYLCALEEGVGEKLFFGSGTQLSVL.

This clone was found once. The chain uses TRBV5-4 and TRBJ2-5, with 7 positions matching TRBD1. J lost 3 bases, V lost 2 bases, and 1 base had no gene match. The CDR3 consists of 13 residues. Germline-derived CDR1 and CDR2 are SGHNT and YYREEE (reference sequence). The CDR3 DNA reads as TGTGCCAGCAGCTTCCAGGGGGAAGAGACCCAGTACTTC. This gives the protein CASSFQGEETQYF.

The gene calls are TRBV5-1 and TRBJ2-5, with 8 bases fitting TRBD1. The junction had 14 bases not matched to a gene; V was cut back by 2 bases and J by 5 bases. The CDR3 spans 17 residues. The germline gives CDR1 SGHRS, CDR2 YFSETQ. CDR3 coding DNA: TGCGCCAGCAGCTTTTCCCAGACAGGGGCAACTGGGGAGACCCAGTACTTC. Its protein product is CASSFSQTGATGETQYF. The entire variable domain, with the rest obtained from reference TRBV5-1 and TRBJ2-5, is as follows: KAGVTQTPRYLIKTRGQQVTLSCSPISGHRSVSWYQQTPGQGLQFLFEYFSETQRNKGNFPGRFSGRQFSNSRSEMNVSTLELGDSALYLCASSFSQTGATGETQYFGPGTRLLVL.

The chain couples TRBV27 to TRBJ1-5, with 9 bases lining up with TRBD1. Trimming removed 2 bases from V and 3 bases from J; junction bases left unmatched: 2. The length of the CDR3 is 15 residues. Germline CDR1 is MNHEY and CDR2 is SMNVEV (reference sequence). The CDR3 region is CASSLGQGINQPQHF. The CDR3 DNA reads TGTGCCAGCAGTTTAGGACAGGGGATCAATCAGCCCCAGCATTTT.